In its sample, the clone carrying this TCR beta chain was seen many times. What it recognizes is unknown. TCR beta CDR3 sequences were amplified from RNA transcripts. The HTBI primer set served for first-round RT-PCR of the TCR CDR3. TCRdb reprocessed the multiplex PCR reads with MiXCR, giving one entry per CDR3 protein. The sample yields almost 350,000 distinct CDR3 sequences, around 18% seen once. Lactation, pregnancy, other autoimmune disease or uncontrolled infection led to exclusion of patients. Used for diagnoses were clinical symptoms, serum thyroxine and TRAb, thyroid ultrasound and orbital computed tomography. The data derive from a study of T cells in Graves' hyperthyroidism and ophthalmopathy. Whole-study results and caveats: Blood held most thyroid clonotypes expanded above 0.001 frequency.

Trimming took off 1 base at V and 2 bases at J, with 5 bases between the two ends. The CDR3 has 13 amino acids. The sample comprised blood. The sequence was obtained from a woman between 35 and 50 years old with Graves' ophthalmopathy. The chain carries TRBV12-3 or TRBV12-4 and TRBJ1-1, with no clear D. CDR3 region: CASSLGHNTEAFF. The CDR3 region has the DNA TGTGCCAGCAGTTTAGGGCATAACACTGAAGCTTTCTTT.